The text below deals with one T cell receptor (beta chain). The data were taken from a study of blood T cell repertoires in COVID-19. Whole-study context: Samples representing acute and convalescent COVID-19 were sourced from the United States, Italy and Spain. Sources were T cells, B-cell-depleted T cells, or PBMCs; the material itself was cDNA or gDNA.

Sequencing was performed with immunoSEQ multiplex PCR; in TCRdb, only in-frame clones are kept and a portion is missing. The data contain 56,000 or so clones, around nine tenths of them singletons. The CDR3 consists of 17 residues. V was shortened by 4 bases and J by 3 bases, with 21 bases between the two germline ends. Germline V lookup: CDR1 MGHRA, CDR2 YSYEKL. The gene calls are TRBV4-1 and TRBJ1-1, with a weak D call TRBD1 (6 bases). Sequencing was performed on peripheral blood. The receptor comes from a man in his fifties or sixties with acute or convalescent COVID-19. The chain's CDR3 is CASSPTETGYLDTEAFF. The CDR3 nucleotides read TGCGCCAGCAGCCCAACGGAGACAGGTTACCTCGACACTGAAGCTTTCTTT.